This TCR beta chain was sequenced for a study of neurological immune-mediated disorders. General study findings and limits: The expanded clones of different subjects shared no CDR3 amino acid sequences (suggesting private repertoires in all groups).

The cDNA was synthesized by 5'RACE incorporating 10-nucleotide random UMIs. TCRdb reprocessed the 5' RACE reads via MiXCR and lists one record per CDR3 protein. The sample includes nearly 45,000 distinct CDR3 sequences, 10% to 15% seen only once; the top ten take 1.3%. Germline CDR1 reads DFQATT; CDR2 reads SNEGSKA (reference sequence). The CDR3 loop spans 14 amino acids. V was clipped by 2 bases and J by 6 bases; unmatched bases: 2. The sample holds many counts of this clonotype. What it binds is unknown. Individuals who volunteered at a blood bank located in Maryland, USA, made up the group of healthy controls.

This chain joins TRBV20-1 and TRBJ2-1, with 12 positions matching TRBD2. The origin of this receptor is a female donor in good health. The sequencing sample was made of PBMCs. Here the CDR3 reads CSARPSGRANEQFF. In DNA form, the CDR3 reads TGCAGTGCTAGACCTAGCGGGAGGGCCAATGAGCAGTTCTTC.